These 27 T cell receptor beta chains were all obtained from the same sample, sequenced in a study of somatic mutations in cytotoxic T cells in rheumatoid arthritis (dated by TCRdb to about 2017). The method was the immunoSEQ multiplex PCR assay. TCRdb stores this immuneACCESS table with in-frame sequences only. Part of the clones is absent; in the studies checked, under half of the shortfall reflects unresolved V genes, and no reason is known for the rest. For this sample the table gives about 20,000 clones, of which 70% to 90% were detected only once. The top ten clones comprise approximately 20% of the sample. Sequencing was performed on CD8+ T cells sorted from blood. The receptors originated from a woman between 50 and 59 years old in good health.

The J gene is TRBJ2-3, the V gene TRBV7-9, with D uncertain. The CDR3 length is 14 residues. Germline V CDR1 and CDR2: SEHNR, FQNEAQ (reference sequence). Trimming stripped 4 bases from V and 2 bases from J, with 10 bases between. Written as DNA, the CDR3 is TGTGCCAGCAGCTCGCGCGGAGCCACAGATACGCAGTATTTT. Translating gives CASSSRGATDTQYF.

This chain joins TRBV19 and TRBJ1-4; 9 bases are a match to TRBD1. V was pared by 3 bases and J by 10 bases, with 6 bases of the junction left unmatched. Per germline, CDR1 LNHDA and CDR2 SQIVND (reference sequence). This CDR3 comprises 14 residues. The CDR3 DNA sequence: TGTGCCAGTAGTATTAAGGACAGGGGCGGAAAACTGTTTTTT. As protein: CASSIKDRGGKLFF.

J is TRBJ1-1 and V is TRBV28; tentatively, D is TRBD1 (5 bases). The V and J ends lost 1 base and 2 bases respectively, with 20 bases between them. There are 18 residues in the CDR3. The germline CDR1 and CDR2 sequences are MDHEN and SYDVKM. This CDR3 reads CASSLFVRLGGRNTEAFF. CDR3 sequence (DNA): TGTGCCAGCAGTTTATTCGTCCGATTGGGGGGAAGAAACACTGAAGCTTTCTTT.

The CDR3 DNA is TGTGCCAGCAGCAAATGGTGGCAGTCCCATCAGTACGTC. Amino acid sequence: CASSKWWQSHQYV. This sequence joins TRBV21-1 and TRBJ2-7; TRBD1 reflects the table's D call only, with no check against the DNA. TRBV21-1 is termed a pseudogene. There are 13 residues in the CDR3.

The V gene is TRBV6-4, the J gene TRBJ2-3; D remains unclear. The CDR3 totals 13 residues. The germline CDR1 and CDR2 sequences are MRHNA and SNTAGT. With 2 bases removed from V and 2 bases from J, the gap between germline ends came to 5 bases. DNA of the CDR3: TGTGCCAGCAGTGACAGGGTCACAGATACGCAGTATTTT. Protein sequence: CASSDRVTDTQYF.

The V and J genes are TRBV5-6 and TRBJ2-1, with 9 bases identical to TRBD1. The CDR3 has 16 amino acids. Trimming cost V 1 base and J 3 bases; bases outside gene matches: 5. The germline gives CDR1 SGHDT, CDR2 YYEEEE. CDR3 region: CASSLIDRGYYNEQFF. The CDR3 DNA is TGTGCCAGCAGCTTGATAGACAGGGGGTACTACAATGAGCAGTTCTTC.

This chain links TRBV19 with TRBJ2-1, with unresolved D. Trimming shortened V by 0 bases and J by 3 bases, and 9 bases separated the two germline ends. Germline V gene lookup returns CDR1 LNHDA and CDR2 SQIVND (reference sequence). The CDR3 covers 15 residues. DNA of the CDR3: TGTGCCAGTAGTATAGATGTGGCTGTCTACAATGAGCAGTTCTTC. Amino acid sequence: CASSIDVAVYNEQFF.

This clone was observed a handful of times. This chain uses TRBV10-2 with TRBJ1-2; D is ambiguous. Trimming stripped 2 bases from V and 3 bases from J, with 13 bases between. The CDR3 spans 15 residues. In germline, CDR1 is WSHSY, CDR2 SAAADI. The CDR3 region is CASSERLGVYYGYTF. CDR3 bases: TGCGCCAGCAGTGAGCGGCTGGGAGTCTACTATGGCTACACCTTC.

With regard to this clone: A much larger clone lies a single base off, so this may be a read error. The chain links TRBV6-1 to TRBJ2-3, with 8 bases that match TRBD2. V dropped 2 bases and J dropped 1; count of bases not matched to a gene: 2. The germline CDR1 and CDR2 sequences are MNHNS and SASEGT. This CDR3 contains 15 residues. The CDR3 sequence: CASSETAGGTDTQYF. The CDR3 DNA is TGTGCCAGCAGTGAAACAGCGGGGGGCACAGATACGCAGTATTTT.

The rearrangement joins TRBV7-8 to TRBJ1-5, with D possibly TRBD1 on 5 matching bases. CDR1 is SGHVS, CDR2 FQNEAQ, per germline. The V end was cut by 5 bases, the J end by 1 base, with 15 bases between. The CDR3 covers 16 residues. In nucleotides, the CDR3 is TGTGCCAGCAGCCCCTGGCTAGGGGTAAGCAATCAGCCCCAGCATTTT. Protein sequence: CASSPWLGVSNQPQHF.

The rearrangement joins TRBV2 to TRBJ2-1; D may correspond to TRBD1 or TRBD2 (5 bases each). V lost 3 bases and J lost 7, with 10 bases in between. The CDR3 is made up of 13 amino acids. Germline V gene data show CDR1 as SNHLY and CDR2 as FYNNEI. This CDR3 reads CASSDDRGNEQFF. The CDR3 DNA is TGTGCCAGCAGTGATGACAGAGGGAATGAGCAGTTCTTC.

The chain uses TRBV19 and TRBJ1-5, with 8 bases matching TRBD1. The CDR3 is made up of 13 amino acids. Trimming removed 7 bases from V and 4 bases from J; junction bases left unmatched: 3. Germline V CDR1 and CDR2: LNHDA, SQIVND (reference sequence). The chain's CDR3 is CASTGQVNQPQHF. In DNA form, the CDR3 reads TGTGCCAGTACGGGACAGGTTAATCAGCCCCAGCATTTT.

The sample holds one count of this clone. V usage is TRBV4-1 and J usage is TRBJ1-2; no reliable D call. V lost 1 base, J lost 2 bases, and 5 bases lay in between. The CDR3 totals 13 residues. The V gene's germline CDR1 is MGHRA and CDR2 YSYEKL. The DNA of the CDR3 is TGCGCCAGCAGCCAAGGGGAGAACTATGGCTACACCTTC. This encodes CASSQGENYGYTF.

The CDR3 region has the DNA TGTGCCAGCAGCGTTGGTAGCGGGGGGCTCCGCACAGATACGCAGTATTTT. This encodes CASSVGSGGLRTDTQYF. This rearrangement joins TRBV9 to TRBJ2-3; TRBD2 matches at 10 bases. The germline gives CDR1 SGDLS, CDR2 YYNGEE. This CDR3 comprises 17 residues. Germline trimming cut 2 bases from V and 1 base from J; bases unmatched to any gene: 7.

This clone was seen a single time. The chain links TRBV27 to TRBJ1-1; D is unclear. The germline V gene has CDR1 MNHEY and CDR2 SMNVEV (reference sequence). CDR3 size: 14 residues. V lost 3 bases and J lost 7, with 15 bases in between. The CDR3 nucleotides read TGTGCCAGCAGTTTGGAGTCCCCCCCACTTGAAGCTTTCTTT. Translating gives CASSLESPPLEAFF.

The V and J genes are TRBV4-3 and TRBJ2-6; no clear D gene. V was shortened by 0 bases and J by 0 bases, with 6 bases between the two germline ends. The germline V gene has CDR1 LGHNA and CDR2 YSLEER. The CDR3 is 16 amino acids. This CDR3 reads CASSQEGFSGANVLTF. The CDR3 region has the DNA TGCGCCAGCAGCCAAGAGGGCTTCTCTGGGGCCAACGTCCTGACTTTC.

The CDR3 DNA reads as TGTGCCAGCAGCCATGGACTAGCGGAGGGCACAGATACGCAGTATTTT. Its translation is CASSHGLAEGTDTQYF. This rearrangement joins TRBV4-2 to TRBJ2-3; 10 nucleotides match TRBD2. CDR1 LGHNA and CDR2 YNFKEQ come from the germline V gene. The CDR3 has 16 amino acids. The trim removed 3 bases at V and 1 base at J, leaving 4 bases unmatched.

This clone was seen once. The V call is TRBV9, the J call TRBJ2-1, with D perhaps TRBD1 (5 bases). V lost 3 bases and J lost 6, with 19 bases in between. Germline CDR1 and CDR2: SGDLS and YYNGEE. This CDR3 has 16 amino acids. The CDR3 is CASSAGRQSFGNEQFF. CDR3 DNA: TGTGCCAGCAGCGCGGGCCGACAGTCATTTGGCAATGAGCAGTTCTTC.

This chain links TRBV27 with TRBJ2-1, with D possibly matching TRBD2 (5 bases). This CDR3 contains 13 residues. Trimming removed 2 bases from V and 10 bases from J, with 12 bases in between. Per germline, CDR1 MNHEY and CDR2 SMNVEV (reference sequence). The CDR3 sequence is CASSLGEGGEQFF. CDR3 DNA: TGTGCCAGCAGTTTAGGTGAGGGTGGAGAGCAGTTCTTC.

The J gene is TRBJ1-5, the V gene TRBV7-9; 7 bases fit TRBD1. CDR1 and CDR2 (germline): SEHNR, FQNEAQ (reference sequence). The CDR3 extends over 14 amino acids. With V trimmed by 5 bases and J by 3 bases, 4 bases remained unmatched. The CDR3 sequence is CASSGGTDNQPQHF. The CDR3 DNA reads TGTGCCAGCAGCGGAGGGACAGACAATCAGCCCCAGCATTTT.

V and J are TRBV9 and TRBJ2-3, with TRBD2 matching 8 bases. Looked up from germline, CDR1 is SGDLS and CDR2 is YYNGEE. The CDR3 covers 16 residues. V gave up 0 bases and J gave up 2 bases; unmatched junction bases: 5. Here the CDR3 DNA reads TGTGCCAGCAGCGTAGGTAATAGCGGGATCACAGATACGCAGTATTTT. It encodes CASSVGNSGITDTQYF.

This chain uses TRBV6-5 with TRBJ2-7; D ambiguous. This CDR3 contains 13 residues. The V gene lost 0 bases and the J gene lost 3 bases, with 6 bases spanning the gap. Per germline, CDR1 MNHEY and CDR2 SVGAGI. The CDR3 protein is CASSYSSDYEQYF. The CDR3 coding sequence is TGTGCCAGCAGTTACTCGTCGGACTACGAGCAGTACTTC.

The chain combines TRBV13 with TRBJ1-1; D ambiguous. Trimming removed 1 base at V and 0 bases at J, with 6 bases between. Germline values: CDR1 PRHDT, CDR2 FYEKMQ (reference sequence). The CDR3 extends over 14 amino acids. The CDR3 sequence: CASSLEGMNTEAFF. For the CDR3, the DNA is TGTGCCAGCAGCTTAGAAGGCATGAACACTGAAGCTTTCTTT.

This clone has only one observation. The V call is TRBV28, the J call TRBJ1-5; the D is unclear. V was clipped by 2 bases and J by 0 bases, with 8 bases between them. Germline V gene sequence: CDR1 MDHEN, CDR2 SYDVKM. The CDR3 is 15 amino acids. The CDR3 loop is CASSLAGYSNQPQHF. The CDR3 bases are TGTGCCAGCAGTTTAGCCGGATATAGCAATCAGCCCCAGCATTTT.

The chain carries TRBV6-5 and TRBJ2-4; D unclear. Trimming removed 5 bases at V and 9 bases at J, with 11 bases between. The CDR3 is 12 amino acids. Per the germline V gene, CDR1 is MNHEY and CDR2 is SVGAGI. CDR3 sequence: CASSPPKGIQYF. In DNA, the CDR3 is TGTGCCAGCAGTCCCCCCAAGGGCATTCAGTACTTC.

The chain uses TRBV6-8 and TRBJ1-1; TRBD1 might be the D (6 bases). V shed 6 bases and J shed 3 bases, with 14 bases lying between them. Germline values: CDR1 MNHGY, CDR2 SAAAGT. This CDR3 spans 14 amino acids. CDR3 DNA: TGTGCCAGCAGATACGACAGGAGGGACACTGAAGCTTTCTTT. Encoded protein: CASRYDRRDTEAFF.

This clone was picked up a small number of times. V is TRBV2 and J is TRBJ2-7, with TRBD2 matching over 8 bases. With V trimmed by 3 bases and J by 6 bases, 4 bases remained unmatched. The CDR3 runs 13 residues. Germline V gene lookup returns CDR1 SNHLY and CDR2 FYNNEI. CDR3 coding DNA: TGTGCCAGCAGTGATGGGACTAGTAGCGAGCAGTACGTC. This sequence encodes CASSDGTSSEQYV.